These 25 T cell receptor beta chains originate from one sample sequenced in a study of blood T cells in healthy people across ages. Next came a second PCR, run for roughly 6 to 11 cycles, which used a sample-barcoded 5' primer along with a J-beta primer mix. One entry per CDR3 protein results from TCRdb running MiXCR on the 5' RACE reads. The profile shows about 780,000 distinct CDR3 sequences, about 47% of them singletons. The source material was blood. These receptors came from a man aged 80 or over in good health.

The chain recombines TRBV7-2 with TRBJ2-5; 7 positions match TRBD2. The end of the DNA fits TRBJ2-7 better, so the J call may be wrong. The CDR3 runs 15 residues. Per germline, CDR1 SGHTA and CDR2 FQGNSA. CDR3 residues: CASRLTSLDTYEQYF. CDR3 DNA: TGTGCCAGCAGGCTGACTAGCTTGGATACCTACGAGCAGTACTTC.

A few counts support this clonotype. V and J are TRBV27 and TRBJ1-5; no firm D call. Trimming pared 7 bases from V and 0 bases from J, leaving 7 bases between. CDR1 and CDR2 (germline): MNHEY, SMNVEV (reference sequence). This CDR3 contains 13 residues. CDR3 in DNA: TGTGCCAGCAAAAGAAATAGCAATCAGCCCCAGCATTTT. Translating it yields CASKRNSNQPQHF.

This clonotype has just a few counts. The chain is built from TRBV28 and TRBJ2-1; weak D call: TRBD2 (6 bases). In germline, CDR1 is MDHEN, CDR2 SYDVKM. V lost 5 bases and J 2 bases, leaving 19 bases between the germline ends. The CDR3 sequence is 17 residues long. The CDR3: CASSQTSQAVTYNEQFF. Written as DNA, the CDR3 is TGTGCCAGCAGTCAAACTAGCCAGGCTGTCACCTACAATGAGCAGTTCTTC.

The V and J genes are TRBV20-1 and TRBJ2-7, with 7 bases lining up with TRBD1. The CDR3 covers 13 residues. Losses at the gene ends were 6 bases for V and 4 bases for J; bases not matched to a gene: 9. Looked up from germline, CDR1 is DFQATT and CDR2 is SNEGSKA (reference sequence). This chain's CDR3 is CSATTGYRYEQYF. In nucleotides, the CDR3 is TGCAGTGCGACGACAGGGTATAGGTACGAGCAGTACTTC.

The chain couples TRBV7-2 to TRBJ2-1, with TRBD1 matching over 8 bases. Trimming took 8 bases from V and 2 from J; bases not matched to a gene: 11. The CDR3 runs 16 residues. Germline V CDR1 and CDR2: SGHTA, FQGNSA. The chain's CDR3 is CASDKFGQGTYNEQFF. The DNA of the CDR3 is TGTGCCAGCGACAAATTCGGACAGGGAACCTACAATGAGCAGTTCTTC.

As regards this clonotype: A much more abundant neighbour one base away suggests this may be a read error. The chain combines TRBV29-1 with TRBJ2-6; D is unresolved. The CDR3 totals 13 residues. The V gene lost 7 bases and the J gene lost 0 bases, with 7 bases spanning the gap. The V gene's germline CDR1 is SQVTM and CDR2 ANQGSEA. This chain's CDR3 is CSAEFSGANVLTF. CDR3 nucleotide sequence: TGCAGCGCTGAGTTCTCTGGGGCCAACGTCCTGACTTTC.

This clonotype was seen more than once but under ten times. This sequence joins TRBV5-1 and TRBJ2-3; 7 bases agree with TRBD1. CDR1 and CDR2 (germline): SGHRS, YFSETQ. The CDR3 covers 15 residues. V shed 5 bases and J 3 bases; nucleotides not matched to a gene: 9. CDR3 sequence: CASRPRDRLTDTQYF. As DNA, the CDR3 is TGCGCCAGCAGACCCCGGGACAGATTGACAGATACGCAGTATTTT.

In this sample, this clonotype turned up a few times. This chain links TRBV27 with TRBJ1-4; the match to TRBD1 covers 12 bases. V shed 8 bases and J 7 bases; nucleotides not matched to a gene: 5. The CDR3 is 14 amino acids. Germline CDR1 is MNHEY and CDR2 is SMNVEV (reference sequence). CDR3 loop: CASRGTGGGEKLFF. The CDR3 nucleotides are TGTGCCAGCCGTGGGACAGGGGGCGGTGAAAAACTGTTTTTT.

This clonotype came up a few times. This chain connects TRBV7-2 to TRBJ2-5, with TRBD1 as a possible D gene (6 bases). CDR1 and CDR2 (germline): SGHTA, FQGNSA. V lost 5 bases to trimming and J lost 11 bases, with 24 bases between them. The CDR3 has 15 residues. As DNA, the CDR3 is TGTGCCAGCAGCCCGAGACGGGGATGGGACAATGAGCAGTACTTC. It is translated as CASSPRRGWDNEQYF.

V and J are TRBV29-1 and TRBJ1-5; TRBD1 agrees at 9 bases. Germline assignment: CDR1 SQVTM and CDR2 ANQGSEA. The V gene end was trimmed by 5 bases and the J gene end by 0 bases; junction bases not matched to a gene: 5. The CDR3 consists of 15 residues. This chain's CDR3 is CSVTTQGASNQPQHF. The CDR3, as DNA: TGCAGCGTTACAACACAGGGGGCTAGCAATCAGCCCCAGCATTTT.

In regard to this clonotype: A read error is likely, as this CDR3 ends without the conserved phenylalanine or tryptophan. The chain couples TRBV19 to TRBJ2-3; D is uncertain. The CDR3 spans 13 residues. The V end was cut by 7 bases, the J end by 1 base, with 9 bases between. Germline V gene sequence: CDR1 LNHDA, CDR2 SQIVND (reference sequence). The CDR3 here is CASKVQGTDTQYS. CDR3 coding DNA: TGTGCCAGTAAGGTCCAGGGCACAGATACGCAGTATTCT.

The V call is TRBV27, the J call TRBJ2-3, with 10 bases aligning to TRBD2. The CDR3 covers 16 residues. CDR1 and CDR2 from the germline V gene are MNHEY and SMNVEV (reference sequence). The J segment lost 3 bases and the V segment lost 3 bases, leaving 6 bases of the junction unmatched. The CDR3 protein is CASSFSTSGATDTQYF. The CDR3 DNA reads as TGTGCCAGCAGTTTTTCTACTAGCGGGGCGACAGATACGCAGTATTTT.

This chain uses TRBV20-1 with TRBJ2-1, with TRBD2 matching 7 bases. Germline lookup yields CDR1 DFQATT and CDR2 SNEGSKA (reference sequence). There are 14 residues in the CDR3. CDR3 nucleotides: TGCACATCCCAGGCTAGCGGACCCTACAATGAGCAGTTCTTC. This encodes CTSQASGPYNEQFF.

This clonotype was detected a few times. This chain connects TRBV20-1 to TRBJ2-4; 9 nucleotides agree with TRBD1. The tail of the sequence fits TRBJ2-7 better, so the J call may be wrong. CDR3 length equals 17 residues. CDR1 and CDR2 (germline): DFQATT, SNEGSKA (reference sequence). DNA for the CDR3: TGCAGTGCTAGAGATATAACAGGGGGCCCCTCGCCAAACGAGCAGTACTTC. Translated, it gives CSARDITGGPSPNEQYF.

This clonotype was seen ten or more times. The chain uses TRBV29-1 and TRBJ2-5, with 11 nucleotides matching TRBD2. CDR1 is SQVTM, CDR2 ANQGSEA, per germline. The CDR3 contains 14 residues. J lost 1 base, V lost 6 bases, and 4 bases had no gene match. CDR3 region: CSVGTSGGQETQYF. As DNA, the CDR3 is TGCAGCGTGGGGACTAGCGGAGGCCAAGAGACCCAGTACTTC.

The chain has TRBV29-1 and TRBJ2-1, with D possibly TRBD2 on 6 matching bases. Trimming took 4 bases from V and 9 from J, leaving 16 bases between them. This CDR3 is built from 13 residues. The germline CDR1 and CDR2 sequences are SQVTM and ANQGSEA. Here the CDR3 reads CSVAPSGSGEQFF. The CDR3 DNA follows: TGCAGCGTTGCCCCTTCCGGGAGTGGTGAGCAGTTCTTC.

This clonotype turned up a few times. The chain uses TRBV7-8 and TRBJ2-7, with 8 bases matching TRBD2. The ends lost 4 bases at V and 5 bases at J; junction bases unmatched: 10. Germline assignment: CDR1 SGHVS and CDR2 FQNEAQ. The CDR3 extends over 15 amino acids. Here the CDR3 DNA reads TGTGCCAGCAGCTCCCGGACTAGCTCAGAGCACGAGCAGTACTTC. Its protein is CASSSRTSSEHEQYF.

The gene calls are TRBV14 and TRBJ2-5; tentatively, D is TRBD1 (6 bases). This CDR3 comprises 15 residues. Germline CDR1 is SGHDN and CDR2 is FVKESK. V dropped 6 bases and J dropped 5 bases, with 19 bases sitting between them. The CDR3 nucleotides are TGTGCCAGCAGTCAAACAGGGAAAAGGGGGGAGACCCAGTACTTC. As protein: CASSQTGKRGETQYF.

The chain combines TRBV7-2 with TRBJ2-5; 12 nucleotides agree with TRBD2. Germline V gene data show CDR1 as SGHTA and CDR2 as FQGNSA. The ends lost 4 bases at V and 2 bases at J; junction bases unmatched: 5. The CDR3 covers 16 residues. In DNA form, the CDR3 reads TGTGCCAGCAGCTCAGCCCTAGCGGGGGGGCAAGAGACCCAGTACTTC. It encodes CASSSALAGGQETQYF.

This clonotype was observed a few times. This rearrangement joins TRBV4-2 to TRBJ1-2; unclear D gene. Germline lookup yields CDR1 LGHNA and CDR2 YNFKEQ. V shed 4 bases and J shed 5 bases, with 17 bases lying between them. CDR3 length: 15 residues. In DNA, the CDR3 is TGTGCCAGCAGCCTTAAGCCGGCAGAGACGTATGGCTACACCTTC. The encoded protein is CASSLKPAETYGYTF.

Of note for this clonotype: Being one base from a much bigger clone, this may be a read error. The missing conserved phenylalanine or tryptophan at the end of this CDR3 makes a read error likely. This chain uses TRBV24-1 with TRBJ2-1; a possible D gene is TRBD2 (6 bases). Germline V gene lookup returns CDR1 KGHDR and CDR2 SFDVKD. The V and J ends lost 1 base and 4 bases respectively, with 10 bases between them. This CDR3 is built from 15 residues. The CDR3 spells CATSDFGGPYNEQFS. The CDR3 nucleotides read TGTGCCACCAGTGATTTTGGAGGGCCTTACAATGAGCAGTTCTCC.

The V call is TRBV28, the J call TRBJ2-7, with TRBD2 matching over 7 bases. Germline lookup yields CDR1 MDHEN and CDR2 SYDVKM. This CDR3 is 13 amino acids long. Trimming took 6 bases from V and 9 from J; bases not matched to a gene: 11. The CDR3 region has the DNA TGTGCCAGCAGACCCGGACTAGTCTTGGTGCAGTACTTC. This codes for CASRPGLVLVQYF.

The gene calls are TRBV7-9 and TRBJ2-5; the D gene is possibly TRBD1 (6 bases). The DNA matches TRBJ2-7 better at its end, which makes the J call doubtful. CDR1 and CDR2 (germline): SEHNR, FQNEAQ (reference sequence). CDR3 length: 15 amino acids. This chain's CDR3 is CASSSGTLTYYEQYF. CDR3 sequence (DNA): TGTGCCAGCAGCTCCGGGACACTTACCTACTACGAGCAGTACTTC.

The rearrangement joins TRBV12-3 or TRBV12-4 to TRBJ1-5, with D hard to call. CDR3 length: 13 amino acids. V lost 5 bases, J lost 4 bases, and 9 bases lay in between. The CDR3 DNA is TGTGCCAGCAGTACGGACCGGAATCAGCCCCAGCATTTT. Protein: CASSTDRNQPQHF.

The V and J genes are TRBV30 and TRBJ2-3; perhaps TRBD2 as D (6 bases). CDR1 is GTSNPN, CDR2 SVGIG, per germline (reference sequence). The CDR3 loop spans 13 amino acids. The V end lost 2 bases, the J end lost 5 bases, and 11 bases lay between the germline ends. CDR3 bases: TGTGCCTGGAGTCGGGGGAGTGGAGATACGCAGTATTTT. It specifies CAWSRGSGDTQYF.